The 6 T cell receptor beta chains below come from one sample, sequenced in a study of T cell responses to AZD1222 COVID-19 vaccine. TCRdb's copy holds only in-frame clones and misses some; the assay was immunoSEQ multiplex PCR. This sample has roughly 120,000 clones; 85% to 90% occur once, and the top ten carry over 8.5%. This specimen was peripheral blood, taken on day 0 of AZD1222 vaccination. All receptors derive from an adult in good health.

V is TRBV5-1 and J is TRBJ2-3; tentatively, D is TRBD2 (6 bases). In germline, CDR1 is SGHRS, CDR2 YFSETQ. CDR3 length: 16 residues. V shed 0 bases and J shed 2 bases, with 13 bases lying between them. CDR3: CASSLGPDYTTDTQYF. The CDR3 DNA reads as TGCGCCAGCAGCTTGGGCCCGGACTACACCACAGATACGCAGTATTTT.

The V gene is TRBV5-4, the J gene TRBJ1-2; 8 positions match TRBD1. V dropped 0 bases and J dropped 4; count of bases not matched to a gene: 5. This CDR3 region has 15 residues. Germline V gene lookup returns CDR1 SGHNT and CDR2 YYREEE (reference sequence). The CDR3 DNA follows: TGTGCCAGCAGCTTGGTGGCAGGGGGCGGCTATGGCTACACCTTC. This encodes CASSLVAGGGYGYTF.

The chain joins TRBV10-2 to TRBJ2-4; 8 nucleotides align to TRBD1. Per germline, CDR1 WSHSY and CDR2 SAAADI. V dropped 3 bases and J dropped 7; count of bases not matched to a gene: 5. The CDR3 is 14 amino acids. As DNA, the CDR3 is TGCGCCAGCAGTGAAGCAGGGGGCGGCAACATTCAGTACTTC. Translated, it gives CASSEAGGGNIQYF.

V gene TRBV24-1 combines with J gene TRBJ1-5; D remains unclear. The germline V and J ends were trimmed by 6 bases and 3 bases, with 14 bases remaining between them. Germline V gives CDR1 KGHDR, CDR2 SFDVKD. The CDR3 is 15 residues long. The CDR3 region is CATSINSPSNQPQHF. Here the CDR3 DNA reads TGTGCCACCAGTATTAACAGCCCCTCCAATCAGCCCCAGCATTTT.

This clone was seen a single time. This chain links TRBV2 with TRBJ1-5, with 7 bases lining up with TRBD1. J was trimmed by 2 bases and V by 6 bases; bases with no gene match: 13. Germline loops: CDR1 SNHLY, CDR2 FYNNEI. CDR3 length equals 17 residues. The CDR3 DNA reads TGTGCCAGCAGCCGGGACAGTCCAAGATTTGGCAATCAGCCCCAGCATTTT. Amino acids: CASSRDSPRFGNQPQHF.

The CDR3 loop reads CASSLKGSNEQFF. In DNA, the CDR3 is TGTGCCAGCAGCTTAAAAGGGTCGAATGAGCAGTTCTTC. The J gene is TRBJ2-1, the V gene TRBV7-3; D is unresolved. CDR1 is SGHTA, CDR2 FQGTGA, per germline. V lost 1 base and J 7 bases, leaving 8 bases between the germline ends. This CDR3 contains 13 residues.